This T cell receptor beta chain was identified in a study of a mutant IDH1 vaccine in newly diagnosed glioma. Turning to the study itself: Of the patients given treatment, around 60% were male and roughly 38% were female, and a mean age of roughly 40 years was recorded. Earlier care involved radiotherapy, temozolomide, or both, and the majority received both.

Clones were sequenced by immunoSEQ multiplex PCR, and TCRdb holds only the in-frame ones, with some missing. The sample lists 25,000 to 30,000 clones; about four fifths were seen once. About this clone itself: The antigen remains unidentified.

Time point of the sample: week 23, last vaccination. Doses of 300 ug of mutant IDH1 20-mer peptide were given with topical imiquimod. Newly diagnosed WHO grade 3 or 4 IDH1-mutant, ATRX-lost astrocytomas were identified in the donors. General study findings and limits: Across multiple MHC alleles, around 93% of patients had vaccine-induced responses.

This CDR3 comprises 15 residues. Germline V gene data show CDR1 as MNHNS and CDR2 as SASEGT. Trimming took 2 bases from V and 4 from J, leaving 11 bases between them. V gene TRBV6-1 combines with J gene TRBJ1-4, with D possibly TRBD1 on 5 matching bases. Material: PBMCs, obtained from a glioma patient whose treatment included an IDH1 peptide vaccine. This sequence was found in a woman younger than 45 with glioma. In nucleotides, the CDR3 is TGTGCCAGCAGTGAAAGGGCTAGGGGTAATGAAAAACTGTTTTTT. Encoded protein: CASSERARGNEKLFF.